This TCR beta chain was sequenced during a study of blood T cell repertoires in COVID-19. The germline gives CDR1 SGHAT, CDR2 FQNNGV. This CDR3 spans 15 amino acids. The ends were cut back, 3 bases at V and 2 bases at J, with 13 bases in the middle. Assay used: immunoSEQ multiplex PCR; TCRdb lists only in-frame clones, some missing. The sample contains 270,000 or so clones, approximately 90% of which appear only once. The cohort comprised adults aged 18 to 89 years residing in some 24 US areas. Before they entered the study, exposed participants had met a COVID-19 case within 2 weeks. Specimen: PBMCs or T cells enriched from blood (not recorded which). The V and J genes are TRBV11-2 and TRBJ1-1, with a possible D match to TRBD1 (5 bases). The clonotype originates from a man aged 40-55 years who had been exposed to COVID-19. This chain's CDR3 is CASSLEAGYNTEAFF. As DNA, the CDR3 is TGTGCCAGCAGCTTGGAAGCAGGGTACAACACTGAAGCTTTCTTT. The full variable domain, rest sourced from reference TRBV11-2 and TRBJ1-1, is EAGVAQSPRYKIIEKRQSVAFWCNPISGHATLYWYQQILGQGPKLLIQFQNNGVVDDSQLPKDRFSAERLKGVDSTLKIQPAKLEDSAVYLCASSLEAGYNTEAFFGQGTRLTVV.